Sequencing of this T cell receptor (beta chain) was carried out in a study of OX40 agonist ivuxolimab in advanced cancers. The wider study: Dosing consisted of intravenous ivuxolimab at 0.01 to 10 mg/kg every 2 weeks. Hepatocellular carcinoma, melanoma, renal cell or head and neck cancer affected the dose-escalation patients. Study results and limitations: Fewer expanded clones were found on average in CD4+ than in CD8+ T cells. At 0.1 to 3.0 mg/kg, CD4+ and CD8+ blood T cells expanded clonally by week 6.

The CDR3 consists of 16 residues. CDR1 and CDR2 (germline): LNHNV, YYDKDF (reference sequence). Trimming left V 3 bases short and J 0 bases short, with 12 bases between. The method was immunoSEQ multiplex PCR; TCRdb's version includes in-frame clones alone and lacks a portion of them. Among roughly 73,000 clones listed, roughly 90% were seen once. Regarding this clone: The antigen remains unidentified.

The chain couples TRBV15 to TRBJ1-3; tentatively, D is TRBD1 (5 bases). This clonotype was sampled from an adult with an advanced solid tumor such as melanoma, head and neck, liver or kidney cancer. The sample in question was CD4+ or CD8+ T cells sorted from blood, obtained in a trial of the OX40 agonist ivuxolimab. CDR3 coding DNA: TGTGCCACCAGCAGGGGTGGGACTCTCTCTGGAAACACCATATATTTT. It specifies CATSRGGTLSGNTIYF.